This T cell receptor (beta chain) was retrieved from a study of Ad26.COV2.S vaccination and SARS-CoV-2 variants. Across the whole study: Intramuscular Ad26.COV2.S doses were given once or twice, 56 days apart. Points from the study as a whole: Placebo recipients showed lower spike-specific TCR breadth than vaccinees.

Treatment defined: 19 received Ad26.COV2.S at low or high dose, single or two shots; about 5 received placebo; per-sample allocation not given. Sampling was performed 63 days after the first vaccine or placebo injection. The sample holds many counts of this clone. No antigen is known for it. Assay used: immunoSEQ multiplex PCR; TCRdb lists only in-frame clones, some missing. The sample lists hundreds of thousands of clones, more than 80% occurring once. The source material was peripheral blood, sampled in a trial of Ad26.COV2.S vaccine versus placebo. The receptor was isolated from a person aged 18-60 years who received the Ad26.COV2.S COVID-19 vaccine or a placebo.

The CDR3 DNA sequence: TGTGCCAGCAGCTCCTGGACAGGGGGCAAAGCTAACTATGGCTACACCTTC. Its protein product is CASSSWTGGKANYGYTF. The chain uses TRBV5-6 and TRBJ1-2, with TRBD1 matching 11 bases. Germline V gene sequence: CDR1 SGHDT, CDR2 YYEEEE. Trimming at V came to 3 bases and at J to 0 bases, leaving 7 bases not matched to a gene. This CDR3 spans 17 amino acids.